This TCR beta chain originates from a study of shared clonotypes between healthy human individuals. Details on this clone: No antigen is known for it.

V lost 0 bases, J lost 7 bases, and 8 bases lay in between. Looked up from germline, CDR1 is SGHKS and CDR2 is YYEKEE (reference sequence). The CDR3 has 13 amino acids. Generated by immunoSEQ multiplex PCR, the TCRdb table keeps only in-frame clones and is missing some. The table lists around 240,000 clones, 65% of them singletons. Regarding the study as a whole: Investigators expected sequencing depth to affect clonotype sharing among donors. Clonotype sharing across a few donors was observed for around 5% of naive CD4 clonotypes.

This TCR was recovered from a man aged 30-40 years in good health. Specimen: memory CD4+ T cells sorted from blood. Subset specified: CD45RA-negative fraction. V gene TRBV5-5 combines with J gene TRBJ1-5; unclear D gene. The CDR3 bases are TGTGCCAGCAGCTTGGGGGCCGTGCAGCCCCAGCATTTT. Protein: CASSLGAVQPQHF.